This T cell receptor (beta chain) was identified during a study of tumour-infiltrating T cells in Burkitt lymphoma (dated by TCRdb to the early 2020s). About the investigation overall: TCR repertoire data were correlated with clinical outcome; productive clonality predicted overall and progression-free survival, independent of established prognosticators including age at diagnosis.

Concerning this clone itself: The antigen this receptor binds is unknown. Per-base quality was not reported, and no clone a single base away is much larger than it.

The receptor library was made with the immunoSEQ multiplex PCR assay. TCRdb stores this immuneACCESS table with in-frame sequences only. Part of the clones is absent; in the studies checked, under half of the shortfall reflects unresolved V genes, and no reason is known for the rest. The sample data list about 1,600 clones, and 17% of these were observed just once. The biggest ten clones account for 8% to 9.5% of the sample. The CDR3 spans 14 residues, from the cysteine through the phenylalanine. CDR3 DNA is the only sequence kept; it has 42 bases, read in frame from the first base. CDR1 and CDR2 (SQVTM, ANQGSEA) derive from the germline V gene. Trimming leaves V shorter by 5 bases and J shorter by 5 bases, with the junction holding 8 bases beyond the gene matches.

This receptor was taken from a human donor with diffuse large B-cell lymphoma. This chain is built from TRBV29-1 and TRBJ2-2; 7 bases in between match TRBD1. Sequenced sample: tumor tissue. CDR3 loop: CSVTGTAFTGELFF. In nucleotide form, the sequence is TGCAGCGTTACCGGGACAGCCTTTACCGGGGAGCTGTTTTTT.